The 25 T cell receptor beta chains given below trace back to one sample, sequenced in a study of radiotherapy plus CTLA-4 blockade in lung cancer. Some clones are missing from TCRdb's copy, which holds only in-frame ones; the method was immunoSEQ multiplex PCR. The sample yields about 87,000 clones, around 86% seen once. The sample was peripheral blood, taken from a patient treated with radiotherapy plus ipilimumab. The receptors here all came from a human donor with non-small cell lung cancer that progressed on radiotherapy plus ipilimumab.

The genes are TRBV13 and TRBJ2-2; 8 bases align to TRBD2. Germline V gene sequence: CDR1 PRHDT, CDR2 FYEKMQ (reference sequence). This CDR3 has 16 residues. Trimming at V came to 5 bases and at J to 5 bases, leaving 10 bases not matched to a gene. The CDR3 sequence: CASSATSGGPTGELFF. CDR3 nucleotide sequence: TGTGCCAGCAGCGCCACTAGCGGAGGACCTACCGGGGAGCTGTTTTTT.

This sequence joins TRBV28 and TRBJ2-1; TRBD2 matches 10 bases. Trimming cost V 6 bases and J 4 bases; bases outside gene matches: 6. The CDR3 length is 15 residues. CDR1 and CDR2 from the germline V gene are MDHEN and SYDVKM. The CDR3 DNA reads TGTGCCAGCAGGCAGCGGGGGGGAACTTACAATGAGCAGTTCTTC. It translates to CASRQRGGTYNEQFF.

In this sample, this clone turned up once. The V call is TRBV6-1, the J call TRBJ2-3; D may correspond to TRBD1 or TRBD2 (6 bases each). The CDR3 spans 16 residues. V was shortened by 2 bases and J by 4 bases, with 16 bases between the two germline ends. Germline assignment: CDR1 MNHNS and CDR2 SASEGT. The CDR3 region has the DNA TGTGCCAGCAGTGAAATCGGCAGGGGAGGTCCAGATACGCAGTATTTT. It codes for CASSEIGRGGPDTQYF.

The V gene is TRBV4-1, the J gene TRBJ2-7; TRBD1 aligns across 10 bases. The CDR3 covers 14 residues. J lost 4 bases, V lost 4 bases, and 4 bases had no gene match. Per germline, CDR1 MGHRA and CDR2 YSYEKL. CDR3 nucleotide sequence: TGCGCCAGCAGCCTCCGGGACAGGGGATACGAGCAGTACTTC. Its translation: CASSLRDRGYEQYF.

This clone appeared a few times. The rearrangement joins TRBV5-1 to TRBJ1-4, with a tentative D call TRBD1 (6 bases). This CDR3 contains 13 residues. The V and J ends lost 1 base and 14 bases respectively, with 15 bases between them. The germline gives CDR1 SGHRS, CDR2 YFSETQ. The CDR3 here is CASSLSGEGFLFF. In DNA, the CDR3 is TGCGCCAGCAGCTTGTCAGGGGAGGGTTTTCTGTTTTTT.

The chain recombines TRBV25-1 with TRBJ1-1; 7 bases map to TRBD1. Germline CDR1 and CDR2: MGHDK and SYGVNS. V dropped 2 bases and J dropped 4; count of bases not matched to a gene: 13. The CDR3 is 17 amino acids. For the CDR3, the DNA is TGTGCCAGCAGTGAACTTCGGTCAGGGGGATTGAGCACTGAAGCTTTCTTT. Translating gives CASSELRSGGLSTEAFF.

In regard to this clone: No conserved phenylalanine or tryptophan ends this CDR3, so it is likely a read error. CDR3 bases: TGTGCCAGCAGTAACACGGGACTAGGTTACGAGCAGTACTCC. This encodes CASSNTGLGYEQYS. The rearrangement joins TRBV7-8 to TRBJ2-7, with 8 bases fitting TRBD2. The CDR3 is made up of 14 amino acids. The germline V gene encodes CDR1 SGHVS and CDR2 FQNEAQ. The V and J ends lost 6 bases and 4 bases, in that order; junction bases with no gene match: 8.

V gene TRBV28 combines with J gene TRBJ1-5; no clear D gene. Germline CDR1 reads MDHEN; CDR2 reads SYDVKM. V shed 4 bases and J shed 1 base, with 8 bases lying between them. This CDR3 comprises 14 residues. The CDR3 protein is CASSSSPSNQPQHF. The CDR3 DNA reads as TGTGCCAGCAGTTCTAGCCCCAGCAATCAGCCCCAGCATTTT.

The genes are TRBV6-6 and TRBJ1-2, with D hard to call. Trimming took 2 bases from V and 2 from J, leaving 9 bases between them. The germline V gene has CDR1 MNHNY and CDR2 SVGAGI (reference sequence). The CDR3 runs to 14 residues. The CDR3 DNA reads TGTGCCAGCAGTTACCCTCCACCGAACTATGGCTACACCTTC. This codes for CASSYPPPNYGYTF.

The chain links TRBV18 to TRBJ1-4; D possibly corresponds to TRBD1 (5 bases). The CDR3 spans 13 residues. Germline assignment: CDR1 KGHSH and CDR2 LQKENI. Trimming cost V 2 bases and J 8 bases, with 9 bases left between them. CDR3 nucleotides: TGTGCCAGCTCACCAGATTGGGGCGAAAAACTGTTTTTT. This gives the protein CASSPDWGEKLFF.

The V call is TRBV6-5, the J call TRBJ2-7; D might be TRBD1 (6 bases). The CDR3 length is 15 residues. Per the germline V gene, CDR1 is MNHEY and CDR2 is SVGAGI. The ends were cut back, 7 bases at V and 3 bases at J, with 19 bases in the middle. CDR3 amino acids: CASTKPGTPVYEQYF. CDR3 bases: TGTGCCAGCACCAAGCCCGGGACACCTGTCTACGAGCAGTACTTC.

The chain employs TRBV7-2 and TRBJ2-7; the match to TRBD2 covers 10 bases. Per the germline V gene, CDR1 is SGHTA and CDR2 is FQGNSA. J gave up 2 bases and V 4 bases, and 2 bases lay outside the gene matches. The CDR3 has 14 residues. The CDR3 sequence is CASSSSGSAYEQYF. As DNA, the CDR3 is TGTGCCAGCAGCTCTAGCGGGAGCGCCTACGAGCAGTACTTC.

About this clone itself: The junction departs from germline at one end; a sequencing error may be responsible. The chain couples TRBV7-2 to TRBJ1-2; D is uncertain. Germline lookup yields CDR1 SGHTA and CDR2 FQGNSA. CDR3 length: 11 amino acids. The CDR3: CASSPYYGYTF. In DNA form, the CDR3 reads TGTGCCAGCAGCCCCTACTACGGCTACACCTTC. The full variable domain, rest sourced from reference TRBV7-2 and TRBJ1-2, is GAGVSQSPSNKVTEKGKDVELRCDPISGHTALYWYRQSLGQGLEFLIYFQGNSAPDKSGLPSDRFSAERTGGSVSTLTIQRTQQEDSAVYLCASSPYYGYTFGSGTRLTVV.

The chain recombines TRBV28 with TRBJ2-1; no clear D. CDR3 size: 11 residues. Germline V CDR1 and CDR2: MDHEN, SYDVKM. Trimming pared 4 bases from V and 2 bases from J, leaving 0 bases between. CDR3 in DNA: TGTGCCAGCAGTTCCTACAATGAGCAGTTCTTC. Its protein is CASSSYNEQFF.

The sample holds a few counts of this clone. CDR3 residues: CASSQGHGGVYGYTF. CDR3 nucleotide sequence: TGCGCCAGCAGCCAAGGACACGGGGGGGTCTATGGCTACACCTTC. The rearrangement uses TRBV4-1 and TRBJ1-2; tentatively, D is TRBD1 (5 bases). V lost 1 base and J lost 4, with 13 bases in between. The CDR3 has 15 residues. Germline lookup yields CDR1 MGHRA and CDR2 YSYEKL.

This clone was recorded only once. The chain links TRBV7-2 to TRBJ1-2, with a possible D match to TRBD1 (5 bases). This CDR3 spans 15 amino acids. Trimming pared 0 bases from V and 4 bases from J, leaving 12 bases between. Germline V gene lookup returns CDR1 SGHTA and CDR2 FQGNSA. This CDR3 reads CASSLAGGNSYGYTF. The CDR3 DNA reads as TGTGCCAGCAGCTTAGCGGGGGGGAATAGCTATGGCTACACCTTC.

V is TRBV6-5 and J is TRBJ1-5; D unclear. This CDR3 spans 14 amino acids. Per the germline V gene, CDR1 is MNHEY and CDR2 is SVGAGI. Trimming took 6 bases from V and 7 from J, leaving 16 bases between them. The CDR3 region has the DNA TGTGCCAGCAGCGAAGAGGGAGCCTGGCAGCCCCAGCATTTT. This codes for CASSEEGAWQPQHF.

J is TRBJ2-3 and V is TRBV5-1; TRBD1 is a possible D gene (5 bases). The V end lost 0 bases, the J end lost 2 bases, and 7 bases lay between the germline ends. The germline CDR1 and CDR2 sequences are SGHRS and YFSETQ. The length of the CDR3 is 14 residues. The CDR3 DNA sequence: TGCGCCAGCAGCTTGGACAGGTCCACAGATACGCAGTATTTT. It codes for CASSLDRSTDTQYF. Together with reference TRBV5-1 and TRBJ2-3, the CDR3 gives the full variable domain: KAGVTQTPRYLIKTRGQQVTLSCSPISGHRSVSWYQQTPGQGLQFLFEYFSETQRNKGNFPGRFSGRQFSNSRSEMNVSTLELGDSALYLCASSLDRSTDTQYFGPGTRLTVL.

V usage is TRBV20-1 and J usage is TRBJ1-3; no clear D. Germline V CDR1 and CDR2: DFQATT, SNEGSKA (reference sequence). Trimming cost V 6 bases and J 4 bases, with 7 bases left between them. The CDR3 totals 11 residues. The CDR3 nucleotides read TGCAGTGCATCGGGGGGAAACACCATATATTTT. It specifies CSASGGNTIYF.

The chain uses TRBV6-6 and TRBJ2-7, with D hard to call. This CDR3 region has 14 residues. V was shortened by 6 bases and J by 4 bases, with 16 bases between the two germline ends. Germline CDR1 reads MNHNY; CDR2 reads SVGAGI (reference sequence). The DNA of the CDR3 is TGTGCCAGCAGCACTCTATCTTGGAAATACGAGCAGTACTTC. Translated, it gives CASSTLSWKYEQYF.

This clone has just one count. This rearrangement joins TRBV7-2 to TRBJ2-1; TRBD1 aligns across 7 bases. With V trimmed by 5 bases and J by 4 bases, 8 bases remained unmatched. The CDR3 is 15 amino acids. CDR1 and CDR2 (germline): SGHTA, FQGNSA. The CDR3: CASSPRDSLYNEQFF. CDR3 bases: TGTGCCAGCAGCCCCCGGGACAGCCTTTACAATGAGCAGTTCTTC.

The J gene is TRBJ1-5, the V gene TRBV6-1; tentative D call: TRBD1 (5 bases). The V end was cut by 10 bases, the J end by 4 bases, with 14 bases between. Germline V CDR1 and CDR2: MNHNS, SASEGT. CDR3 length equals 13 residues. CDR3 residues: CATQEQANQPQHF. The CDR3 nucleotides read TGTGCCACCCAGGAACAGGCGAATCAGCCCCAGCATTTT.

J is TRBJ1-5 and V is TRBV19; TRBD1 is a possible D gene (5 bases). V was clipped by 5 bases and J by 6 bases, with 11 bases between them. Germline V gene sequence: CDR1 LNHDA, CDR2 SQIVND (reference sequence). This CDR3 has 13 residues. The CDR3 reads CASSSGGSQPQHF. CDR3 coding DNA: TGTGCCAGTAGTTCGGGGGGAAGTCAGCCCCAGCATTTT.

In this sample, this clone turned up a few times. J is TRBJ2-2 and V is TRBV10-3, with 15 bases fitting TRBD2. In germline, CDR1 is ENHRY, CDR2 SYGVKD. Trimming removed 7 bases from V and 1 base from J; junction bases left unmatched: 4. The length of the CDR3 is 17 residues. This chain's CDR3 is CAITPGLAGGNTGELFF. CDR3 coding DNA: TGTGCCATCACCCCGGGACTAGCGGGGGGGAACACCGGGGAGCTGTTTTTT.

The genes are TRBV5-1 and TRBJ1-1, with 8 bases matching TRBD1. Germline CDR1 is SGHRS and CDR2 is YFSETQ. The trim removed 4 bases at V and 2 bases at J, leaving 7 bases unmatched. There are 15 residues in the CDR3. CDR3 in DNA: TGCGCCAGCAGCGCCCGCACAGGGGGAAACACTGAAGCTTTCTTT. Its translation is CASSARTGGNTEAFF.